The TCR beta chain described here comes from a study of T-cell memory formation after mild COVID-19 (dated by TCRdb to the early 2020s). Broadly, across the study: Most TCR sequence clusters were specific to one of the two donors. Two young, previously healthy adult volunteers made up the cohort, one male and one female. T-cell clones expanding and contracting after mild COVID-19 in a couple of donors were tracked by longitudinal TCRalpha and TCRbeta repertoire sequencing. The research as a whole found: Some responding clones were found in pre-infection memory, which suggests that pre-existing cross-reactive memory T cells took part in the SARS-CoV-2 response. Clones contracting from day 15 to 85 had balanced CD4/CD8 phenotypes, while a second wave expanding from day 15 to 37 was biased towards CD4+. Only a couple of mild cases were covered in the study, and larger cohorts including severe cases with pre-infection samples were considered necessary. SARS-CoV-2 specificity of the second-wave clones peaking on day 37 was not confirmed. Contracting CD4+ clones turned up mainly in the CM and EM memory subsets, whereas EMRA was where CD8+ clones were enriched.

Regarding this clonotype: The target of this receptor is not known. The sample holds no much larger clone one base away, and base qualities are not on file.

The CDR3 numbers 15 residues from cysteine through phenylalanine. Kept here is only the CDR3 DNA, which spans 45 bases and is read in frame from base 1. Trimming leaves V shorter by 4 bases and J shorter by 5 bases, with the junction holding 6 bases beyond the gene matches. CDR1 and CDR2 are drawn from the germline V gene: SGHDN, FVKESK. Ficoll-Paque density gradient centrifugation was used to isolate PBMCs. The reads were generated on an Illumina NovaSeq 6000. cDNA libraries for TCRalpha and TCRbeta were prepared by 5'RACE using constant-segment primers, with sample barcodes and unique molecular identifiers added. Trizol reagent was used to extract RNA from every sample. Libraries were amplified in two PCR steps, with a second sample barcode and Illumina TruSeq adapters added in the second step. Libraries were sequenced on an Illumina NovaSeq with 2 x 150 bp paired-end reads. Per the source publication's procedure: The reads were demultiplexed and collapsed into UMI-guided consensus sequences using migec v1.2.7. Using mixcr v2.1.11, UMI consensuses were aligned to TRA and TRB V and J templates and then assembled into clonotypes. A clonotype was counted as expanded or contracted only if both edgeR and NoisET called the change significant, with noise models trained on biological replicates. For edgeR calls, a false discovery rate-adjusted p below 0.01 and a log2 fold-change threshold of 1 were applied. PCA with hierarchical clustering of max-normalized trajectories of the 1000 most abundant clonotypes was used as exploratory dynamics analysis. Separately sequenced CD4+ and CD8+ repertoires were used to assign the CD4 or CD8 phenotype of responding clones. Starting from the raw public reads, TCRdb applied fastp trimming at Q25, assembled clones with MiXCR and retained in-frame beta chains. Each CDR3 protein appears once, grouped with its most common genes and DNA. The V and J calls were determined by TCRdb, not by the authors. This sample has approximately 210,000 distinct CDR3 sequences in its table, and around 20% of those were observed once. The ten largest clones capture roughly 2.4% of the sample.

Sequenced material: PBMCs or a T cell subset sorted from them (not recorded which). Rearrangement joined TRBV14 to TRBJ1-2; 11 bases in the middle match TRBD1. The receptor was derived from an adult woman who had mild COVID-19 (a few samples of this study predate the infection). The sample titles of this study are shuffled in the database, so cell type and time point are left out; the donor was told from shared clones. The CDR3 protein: CASSRPGTGGYGYTF. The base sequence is TGTGCCAGCAGCCGTCCCGGGACAGGGGGTTATGGCTACACCTTC.